This entry lists 27 T cell receptor beta chains sequenced from one sample in a study of identical twins. One entry per CDR3 protein results from TCRdb running MiXCR on the 5' RACE reads. The table has fewer than 550,000 distinct CDR3 sequences, roughly 15% seen once; the top ten hold roughly 0.44%. In addition, the sample was reused for a study of yellow fever vaccine responses in identical twins.

The sequencing input was CD4+ T cells sorted from blood. Source of these receptors: a woman under 30 in good health.

This clonotype was observed many times. The chain couples TRBV29-1 to TRBJ2-4, with 8 bases lining up with TRBD1. The CDR3 runs 14 residues. Unmatched junction bases numbered 8, after V lost 7 bases and J lost 3 bases. The germline CDR1 and CDR2 sequences are SQVTM and ANQGSEA. DNA for the CDR3: TGCAGCGCCGCGACAGGGGTTGGCAAAAACATTCAGTACTTC. The encoded protein is CSAATGVGKNIQYF.

Points on this clonotype: The junction departs from germline at one end; a sequencing error may be responsible. CDR3 nucleotide sequence: TGTGCCAGCAGCTTAGGCCTAGCGGGAGAGAATGGGCAGTTCTTC. As protein: CASSLGLAGENGQFF. This chain uses TRBV7-3 with TRBJ2-1, with TRBD2 identical over 10 bases. This CDR3 spans 15 amino acids. Looked up from germline, CDR1 is SGHTA and CDR2 is FQGTGA.

This clonotype turned up a few times. This chain connects TRBV4-1 to TRBJ1-6; D remains unclear. CDR1 is MGHRA and CDR2 is YSYEKL in the germline V gene. This CDR3 has 13 residues. Between the trimmed V and J ends, which lost 0 bases and 8 bases, there was a span of 5 bases. Written as DNA, the CDR3 is TGCGCCAGCAGCCAAGATGAGGATTCACCCCTCCACTTT. Amino acid sequence: CASSQDEDSPLHF.

This clonotype was detected ten times or more. CDR3 in DNA: TGTGCCAGCAGCTTACGGGGTTGGTACCAAGAGACCCAGTACTTC. Residues: CASSLRGWYQETQYF. The chain joins TRBV28 to TRBJ2-5, with D perhaps TRBD2 (5 bases). The length of the CDR3 is 15 residues. Germline CDR1 MDHEN, CDR2 SYDVKM. Between the trimmed V and J ends, which lost 6 bases and 0 bases, there was a span of 14 bases.

Concerning this clonotype itself: This could be a read error, since a much larger clone is one nucleotide away. The chain uses TRBV12-3 or TRBV12-4 and TRBJ1-1; weak D call: TRBD1 (6 bases). The CDR3 has 15 residues. The V and J ends lost 8 bases and 0 bases respectively, with 16 bases between them. DNA of the CDR3: TGTGCCAGCTGGCGAGGGGGGTCCATGAACACTGAAGCTTTCTTT. It translates to CASWRGGSMNTEAFF.

This clonotype has only a few counts. CDR3 nucleotide sequence: TGTGCCATCAGTCTAGCGGGAGGCTCCTACAATGAGCAGTTCTTC. The encoded protein is CAISLAGGSYNEQFF. The J gene is TRBJ2-1, the V gene TRBV10-3, with 11 bases aligning to TRBD2. The CDR3 has 15 amino acids. Per the germline V gene, CDR1 is ENHRY and CDR2 is SYGVKD. V lost 5 bases, J lost 0 bases, and 0 bases stayed unmatched.

This chain uses TRBV6-1 with TRBJ2-7, with 8 positions matching TRBD2. The CDR3 totals 15 residues. V lost 5 bases to trimming and J lost 3 bases; unmatched junction nucleotides: 9. Germline-derived CDR1 and CDR2 are MNHNS and SASEGT. CDR3 region: CASSLFSGVNYEQYF. The CDR3 DNA follows: TGTGCCAGCAGTCTTTTTAGCGGGGTAAACTACGAGCAGTACTTC.

This clonotype was observed a few times. The chain combines TRBV27 with TRBJ2-1; D may be TRBD1 (5 bases). The germline CDR1 and CDR2 sequences are MNHEY and SMNVEV (reference sequence). This CDR3 comprises 17 residues. The germline V and J ends were trimmed by 2 bases and 5 bases, with 19 bases remaining between them. CDR3 region: CASSLRGRYYEHNEQFF. The CDR3 nucleotides are TGTGCCAGCAGTTTAAGGGGTCGGTACTATGAGCACAATGAGCAGTTCTTC.

This clonotype was recorded many times. The V gene is TRBV12-3 or TRBV12-4, the J gene TRBJ1-1, with D tentatively TRBD1 (6 bases). Deletions cut 6 bases from V and 10 bases from J, with 12 bases between. This CDR3 has 11 amino acids. The CDR3 sequence: CASSNRAGAFF. CDR3 DNA: TGTGCCAGCAGCAACAGGGCGGGAGCTTTCTTT.

This clonotype was counted a few times. The V gene is TRBV20-1, the J gene TRBJ2-2; no definite D call. The ends were cut back, 1 base at V and 4 bases at J, with 7 bases in the middle. The germline gives CDR1 DFQATT, CDR2 SNEGSKA (reference sequence). CDR3 length equals 13 residues. CDR3 DNA sequence: TGCAGTGCTAGAGTTTACAGCACCGGGGAGCTGTTTTTT. Its translation is CSARVYSTGELFF.

A few counts support this clonotype. This rearrangement joins TRBV3-1 to TRBJ2-6; D is undetermined. The V gene lost 2 bases and the J gene lost 4 bases, with 12 bases spanning the gap. The CDR3 is 16 residues long. CDR1 LGHDT and CDR2 YNNKEL come from the germline V gene (reference sequence). The CDR3 DNA sequence: TGTGCCAGCAGCCAACGGGTTTCTGTAGGGGCCAACGTCCTGACTTTC. Protein product: CASSQRVSVGANVLTF.

This clonotype appeared many times. The genes are TRBV12-3 or TRBV12-4 and TRBJ2-1; D is possibly TRBD2 (6 bases). V lost 1 base and J 2 bases, leaving 9 bases between the germline ends. The CDR3 runs 15 residues. CDR3 region: CASSLDSGPYNEQFF. The DNA for the CDR3 is TGTGCCAGCAGTTTAGATAGCGGACCCTACAATGAGCAGTTCTTC.

The chain is built from TRBV28 and TRBJ2-1; no clear D gene. CDR3 length: 13 amino acids. V shed 10 bases and J shed 0 bases, with 10 bases lying between them. The germline gives CDR1 MDHEN, CDR2 SYDVKM. CDR3 protein: CATSRSSYNEQFF. The CDR3 DNA sequence: TGTGCCACCTCACGAAGCTCCTACAATGAGCAGTTCTTC.

The chain joins TRBV11-2 to TRBJ2-3; the match to TRBD2 covers 11 bases. This CDR3 is 18 amino acids long. The germline V gene has CDR1 SGHAT and CDR2 FQNNGV. After removal of 2 bases from V and 1 base from J, the junction contained 8 bases not matched to a gene. In DNA, the CDR3 is TGTGCCAGCAGCTTATTCCTAGCGGGGGGTAAGGGCACAGATACGCAGTATTTT. Encoded protein: CASSLFLAGGKGTDTQYF.

The V call is TRBV3-1, the J call TRBJ1-5; D is possibly TRBD1 (6 bases). The V end was cut by 1 base, the J end by 4 bases, with 8 bases between. CDR1 is LGHDT, CDR2 YNNKEL, per germline (reference sequence). This CDR3 is built from 14 residues. This chain's CDR3 is CASSQGDINQPQHF. CDR3 DNA: TGTGCCAGCAGCCAAGGGGACATTAATCAGCCCCAGCATTTT.

This clonotype was observed a few times. V is TRBV4-2 and J is TRBJ1-1; no reliable D call. Trimming shortened V by 0 bases and J by 0 bases, and 14 bases separated the two germline ends. The CDR3 has 17 residues. CDR1 and CDR2 from the germline V gene are LGHNA and YNFKEQ. The CDR3 bases are TGTGCCAGCAGCCAAGATTGGGCAGGCCAGTTGAACACTGAAGCTTTCTTT. As protein: CASSQDWAGQLNTEAFF.

The rearrangement uses TRBV5-6 and TRBJ2-7; D unclear. Germline V gene lookup returns CDR1 SGHDT and CDR2 YYEEEE. Trimming cost V 4 bases and J 1 base, with 12 bases left between them. The length of the CDR3 is 14 residues. CDR3 residues: CASSQGVGSYEQYV. In nucleotides, the CDR3 is TGTGCCAGCAGCCAAGGTGTAGGGTCCTACGAGCAGTACGTC.

This clonotype was seen ten or more times. The chain carries TRBV13 and TRBJ2-2; D remains ambiguous. Per germline, CDR1 PRHDT and CDR2 FYEKMQ (reference sequence). The ends were cut back, 1 base at V and 5 bases at J, with 8 bases in the middle. The CDR3 contains 14 residues. The CDR3 loop reads CASSLADGTGELFF. The CDR3 nucleotides read TGTGCCAGCAGCTTAGCTGACGGGACCGGGGAGCTGTTTTTT.

The chain combines TRBV12-3 or TRBV12-4 with TRBJ1-3; D is uncertain. V lost 4 bases and J lost 8, with 9 bases in between. CDR3 length: 12 amino acids. The DNA of the CDR3 is TGTGCCAGCAGTTATTGGGGTTACACCATATATTTT. Translated: CASSYWGYTIYF.

This clonotype was recorded a few times. The chain carries TRBV2 and TRBJ2-7; no clear D gene. Germline CDR1 reads SNHLY; CDR2 reads FYNNEI. V shed 8 bases and J shed 2 bases, with 7 bases lying between them. The CDR3 runs to 11 residues. CDR3: CASAGTYEQYV. The DNA for the CDR3 is TGTGCCAGCGCAGGAACCTACGAGCAGTACGTC.

The rearrangement uses TRBV19 and TRBJ2-7; 7 positions match TRBD2. Germline CDR1 and CDR2: LNHDA and SQIVND (reference sequence). This CDR3 has 13 residues. V was pared by 4 bases and J by 4 bases, with 4 bases of the junction left unmatched. Written as DNA, the CDR3 is TGTGCCAGTAGTAAGACGGGGGGTTACGAGCAGTACGTC. This codes for CASSKTGGYEQYV.

This clonotype was counted between two and nine times. This rearrangement joins TRBV28 to TRBJ2-5; D is uncertain. Looked up from germline, CDR1 is MDHEN and CDR2 is SYDVKM. The CDR3 is 15 amino acids. The V and J ends lost 2 bases and 1 base respectively, with 11 bases between them. CDR3: CASSLARTFQETQYF. The CDR3, as DNA: TGTGCCAGCAGTTTAGCCCGGACCTTCCAAGAGACCCAGTACTTC.

This clonotype came up many times. The gene calls are TRBV29-1 and TRBJ1-5; 8 nucleotides line up with TRBD1. The V gene end was trimmed by 5 bases and the J gene end by 4 bases; junction bases not matched to a gene: 4. The CDR3 has 13 amino acids. CDR1 SQVTM and CDR2 ANQGSEA come from the germline V gene. CDR3 bases: TGCAGCGTTCGGACAGGGATGAATCAGCCCCAGCATTTT. Protein sequence: CSVRTGMNQPQHF.

The sample holds a few counts of this clonotype. The rearrangement joins TRBV4-1 to TRBJ2-1; no reliable D call. Trimming took 0 bases from V and 0 from J, leaving 9 bases between them. From germline, CDR1 is MGHRA and CDR2 YSYEKL. This CDR3 comprises 16 residues. The CDR3, as DNA: TGCGCCAGCAGCCAAGATCCCCAATCCTCCTACAATGAGCAGTTCTTC. Translated: CASSQDPQSSYNEQFF.

This clonotype was picked up a small number of times. The V and J genes are TRBV27 and TRBJ1-6, with TRBD1 matching 12 bases. The CDR3 runs 16 residues. Germline CDR1 reads MNHEY; CDR2 reads SMNVEV (reference sequence). Losses at the gene ends were 4 bases for V and 9 bases for J; bases not matched to a gene: 7. CDR3 bases: TGTGCCAGCAGTTCGCCCGGGACAGGGGGCCGTTCACCCCTCCACTTT. Encoded protein: CASSSPGTGGRSPLHF.

This clonotype was seen more than once but under ten times. The chain links TRBV5-1 to TRBJ1-4; 9 nucleotides match TRBD1. Germline V lookup: CDR1 SGHRS, CDR2 YFSETQ. With V trimmed by 0 bases and J by 8 bases, 8 bases remained unmatched. The CDR3 has 16 residues. The CDR3 here is CASSLAVGQGAEKLFF. Written as DNA, the CDR3 is TGCGCCAGCAGCTTGGCCGTGGGACAGGGAGCCGAAAAACTGTTTTTT. Full variable domain (outside the CDR3, taken from reference TRBV5-1 and TRBJ1-4): KAGVTQTPRYLIKTRGQQVTLSCSPISGHRSVSWYQQTPGQGLQFLFEYFSETQRNKGNFPGRFSGRQFSNSRSEMNVSTLELGDSALYLCASSLAVGQGAEKLFFGSGTQLSVL.

In this sample, this clonotype turned up a few times. This chain uses TRBV12-3 or TRBV12-4 with TRBJ1-1, with D possibly being TRBD1 (5 bases). The V and J ends lost 7 bases and 1 base respectively, with 10 bases between them. The CDR3 runs to 13 residues. The CDR3 is CASNRQRNTEAFF. The CDR3 bases are TGTGCCAGCAACCGACAGAGGAACACTGAAGCTTTCTTT.